In its sample, the clone carrying this TCR beta chain was seen a few times. RNA transcripts provided the source from which TCR beta CDR3 regions were amplified. The TCR CDR3 first-round RT-PCR relied on the HTBI primer set. Each CDR3 protein is one row after TCRdb ran MiXCR on the multiplex PCR reads. The repertoire includes about 500,000 distinct CDR3 sequences, around 14% of them detected once, and 17% sits in the top ten. Clinical symptoms, serum thyroxine and TRAb, thyroid ultrasound and orbital computed tomography together formed the diagnostic basis. This entry belongs to a study of T cells in Graves' hyperthyroidism and ophthalmopathy. The CDR3 has 14 residues. V lost 0 bases to trimming and J lost 5 bases; unmatched junction nucleotides: 0. Germline lookup yields CDR1 LNHDA and CDR2 SQIVND (reference sequence).

The chain employs TRBV19 and TRBJ2-2; 7 nucleotides align to TRBD2. This TCR derives from a woman aged 18-30 years with Graves' hyperthyroidism. The sequencing input was blood. CDR3 DNA: TGTGCCAGTAGTATAGACGGGGGGACCGGGGAGCTGTTTTTT. This gives the protein CASSIDGGTGELFF.